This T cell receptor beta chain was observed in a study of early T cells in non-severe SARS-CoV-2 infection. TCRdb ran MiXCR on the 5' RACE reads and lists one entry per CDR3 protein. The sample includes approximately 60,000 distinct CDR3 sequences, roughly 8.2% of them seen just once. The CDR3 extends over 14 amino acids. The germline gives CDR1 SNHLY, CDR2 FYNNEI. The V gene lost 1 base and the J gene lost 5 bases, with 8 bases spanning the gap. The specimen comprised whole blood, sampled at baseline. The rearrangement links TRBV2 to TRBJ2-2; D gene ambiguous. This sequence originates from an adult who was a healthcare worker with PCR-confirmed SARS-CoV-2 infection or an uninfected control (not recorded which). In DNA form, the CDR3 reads TGTGCCAGCAGTGAAGAGCAGTATACCGGGGAGCTGTTTTTT. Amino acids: CASSEEQYTGELFF.